This T cell receptor beta chain was documented in a study of T cell clonality in common variable immunodeficiency (dated by TCRdb to the mid-2010s). Results and caveats for the whole study, not just this receptor: CVID TCRbeta sequences reportedly showed fewer deletions and N-nucleotide insertions and lacked highly modified clones with 13 or more V deletions. Correlations of repertoire features with clinical complications were constrained by heterogeneity among patients within the CVID cohort. Although equal DNA input was used, an average of roughly 80,000 unique sequences per sample was obtained for controls, compared with approximately 30,000 for CVID samples. TCRbeta clonality was higher in CVID subjects than in healthy controls (t-test p = 0.018), and the increase was most characteristic of about a third of subjects. Healthy controls shared more TCRbeta clones with each other than CVID subjects shared among themselves (p < 0.0001). According to the authors, figuring out what caused the increased clonality in CVID would require sequencing the repertoires of T cell subpopulations.

Diagnosis of CVID followed standard criteria, namely serum IgG, IgA and/or IgM below the normal range together with specific antibody deficiency. There were around 44 subjects in the CVID group (approximately 15 female and 29 male), ranging in age from 9 to 64 years, with a mean age of around 39. Most of the CVID patients and most of the healthy controls were of Caucasian heritage. Replacement immunoglobulin therapy had been administered to all CVID subjects for at least one year at the time of study participation. At the time of blood collection, no CVID subject was ill or was being treated with immunomodulatory or immunosuppressive medication. Heparinized peripheral whole blood samples of roughly 4.5 to 8 ml were collected from each donor. Genomic DNA from adults with common variable immune deficiency (CVID) and from healthy adult controls was used to sequence TCRbeta CDR3 repertoires. Diluted blood was subjected to density centrifugation over Hypaque 1077 or Ficoll-Paque for isolation of peripheral blood mononuclear cells. Unsorted mononuclear cells served as the source of genomic DNA, which was extracted either by Qiagen column purification or by a centrifugation-based method.

Equivalent amounts of genomic DNA from CVID and control samples were used as sequencing input. For every sample, a 60 bp segment covering the rearranged TCRbeta CDR3 region was amplified and then sequenced. The immunoSEQ assay, a bias-corrected multiplex PCR with high-throughput sequencing, was employed for TCRbeta amplification. Under the source paper's analysis protocol: Each unique nucleotide sequence was treated as a clone and annotated with V, D and J genes, copy number and frequency. Sequences were labeled productive if in frame, and non-productive if out of frame or containing stop codons. As previously described, clonality was calculated on the basis of Shannon's entropy. Mean CDR3 Kyte-Doolittle hydropathy was derived from the predicted amino acid sequences of productive clones. The R hclust function was used to hierarchically cluster scaled V gene usage with Manhattan distance and complete linkage. To assess clone sharing by CDR3 amino acid sequence, 12 repertoires per group were resampled over 100 rounds. The repertoires were screened for 65 to 75 published EBV-specific TCRbeta sequences and roughly 250 published CMV-specific TCRbeta sequences. Analysis left out two CVID samples that produced under 10,000 sequences, so about 41 CVID repertoires remained. Imported from immuneACCESS, the table was reduced by TCRdb to in-frame sequences with V and J called. These copies leave out some clones; in studies compared against another copy, an unresolved V gene accounts for under half, and the cause of the remainder is not known. D and trimming come from the DNA, and the V and J calls and clone size come from that table. The table shows around 28,000 clones here, with no singletons. Of the sample, 25% to 30% falls within the top ten clones.

The CDR3 runs 14 residues from the cysteine to the phenylalanine. Sequencing covers 33 bases of the CDR3, shown here with the frame starting at base 1. Taken from the germline V gene (reference sequence), the CDR1 and CDR2 loops are SGHNT and YYREEE. V was cut back by 0 bases and J by 1 base, leaving a gap of 8 bases between them. In regard to this clone: The target of this receptor is not known. The read halts 3 residues ahead of the CDR3 end, with the missing end drawn from the germline J gene.

The chain couples TRBV5-4 to TRBJ2-7; a confident D gene designation cannot be given. The specimen was peripheral blood mononuclear cells. This TCR was sampled from a human donor with common variable immunodeficiency. CDR3 DNA, as far as it was read: TGTGCCAGCAGCTTGGGTCGCGCGTCCTACGAG. This codes for CASSLGRASYE. The whole CDR3 region reads CASSLGRASYEQYF.